Listed below are T cell receptor beta chains from one sample, sequenced in a study of vaccination effects on CD4 cells after COVID-19. Antigens for these TCRs are unknown. Assay: immunoSEQ multiplex PCR; the TCRdb copy retains only in-frame clones and omits some. The top ten clones hold roughly 9% of a sample with roughly 30,000 clones, more than 65% of them seen once. Sequenced here: CD4+ T cells from PBMCs cultured with HCoV-NL63 spike peptides, sampled after COVID-19 vaccination. The receptors derive from a human donor who received a COVID-19 vaccine. CDR3s leave out the opening cysteine and the closing phenylalanine or tryptophan. Fields, in order: J gene, V gene, clone size, CDR3 protein. Size tells how often a clone was seen (once, few, many) or the class of an expanded clone, and some rows leave it out.

J: TRBJ1-5
V: TRBV10-3
size: -
CDR3: AISEAGQGAYQPQH

J: TRBJ2-7
V: TRBV29-1
size: -
CDR3: SVEVRTGLAGSHEQY

J: TRBJ2-4
V: TRBV7-9
size: -
CDR3: ASSPTSGTNIQY

J: TRBJ1-4
V: TRBV19
size: -
CDR3: ASSAQDTQGGEKLF

J: TRBJ2-7
V: TRBV6-5
size: -
CDR3: ASSPDPYEQY

J: TRBJ1-2
V: TRBV5-1
size: -
CDR3: ASSLDIQYGYT

J: TRBJ2-1
V: TRBV24-1
size: -
CDR3: ATSDRHGLDEQF

J: TRBJ2-2
V: TRBV5-6
size: -
CDR3: ASSLGLGTNTGELF

J: TRBJ1-2
V: TRBV5-5
size: few
CDR3: ASSLDGTGGIVYGYT

J: TRBJ1-3
V: TRBV19
size: -
CDR3: ASSIVGAYGNTIY

J: TRBJ1-1
V: TRBV11-2
size: -
CDR3: ASSGYFEAF

J: TRBJ2-5
V: TRBV21-1
size: -
CDR3: ASSKERQVRETQY

J: TRBJ1-2
V: TRBV6-6
size: large
CDR3: VGKGDYGYT

J: TRBJ1-6
V: TRBV7-2
size: -
CDR3: ASSFSGQNYNSPLH

J: TRBJ1-5
V: TRBV7-8
size: -
CDR3: ASSLVSHNQPQH

J: TRBJ2-3
V: TRBV5-4
size: -
CDR3: ASSLASDTDTQY

J: TRBJ1-1
V: TRBV5-1
size: -
CDR3: ASSFGRGDSAF